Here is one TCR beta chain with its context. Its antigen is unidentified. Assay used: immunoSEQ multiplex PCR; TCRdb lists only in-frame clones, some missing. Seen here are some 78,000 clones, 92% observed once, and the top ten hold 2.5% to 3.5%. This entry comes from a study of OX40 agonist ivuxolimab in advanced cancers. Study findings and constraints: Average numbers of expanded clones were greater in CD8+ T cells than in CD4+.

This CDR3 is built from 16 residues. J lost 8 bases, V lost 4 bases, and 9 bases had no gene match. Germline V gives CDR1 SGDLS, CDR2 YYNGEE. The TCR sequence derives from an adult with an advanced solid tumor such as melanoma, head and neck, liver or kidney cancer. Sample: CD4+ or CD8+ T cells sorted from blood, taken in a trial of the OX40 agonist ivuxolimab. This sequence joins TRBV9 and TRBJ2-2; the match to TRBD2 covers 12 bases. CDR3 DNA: TGTGCCAGCAGCCGATTAGGACTAGCGGGGCAGGGGGAGCTGTTTTTT. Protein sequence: CASSRLGLAGQGELFF. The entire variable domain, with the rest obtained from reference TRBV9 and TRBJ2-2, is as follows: DSGVTQTPKHLITATGQRVTLRCSPRSGDLSVYWYQQSLDQGLQFLIQYYNGEERAKGNILERFSAQQFPDLHSELNLSSLELGDSALYFCASSRLGLAGQGELFFGEGSRLTVL.